The source of this TCR beta chain is a study of T cell changes during pregnancy in multiple sclerosis. Data came from immunoSEQ multiplex PCR; TCRdb stores just in-frame clones and leaves some out. Of more than 45,000 clones listed, around 93% were seen once; the top ten hold 0.45% to 0.6%. The clonotype was recovered from a female donor with multiple sclerosis, enrolled in a pregnancy study. This specimen was CD4+ T cells from peripheral blood mononuclear cells, taken after pregnancy.

DNA for the CDR3: TGCGCCAGCAGCCCTTCGGGCGGGGTTAACTATGGCTACACCTTC. This sequence encodes CASSPSGGVNYGYTF. The gene calls are TRBV4-3 and TRBJ1-2; D remains ambiguous. Germline V gene lookup returns CDR1 LGHNA and CDR2 YSLEER. The CDR3 consists of 15 residues. V was pared by 4 bases and J by 1 base, with 13 bases between.